Listed below are T cell receptor beta chains from one sample, sequenced in a study of technical replicates of blood from a handful of donors. Measured with immunoSEQ multiplex PCR; TCRdb has only the in-frame clones, and not every one. The sample has 53,000 or so clones; just over 85% are singletons. The source material was PBMCs. These receptors were obtained from a human donor in good health. Some clones in this sample may be carry-over from other donors' samples. CDR3s include the opening cysteine and the closing phenylalanine or tryptophan. The D gene is left open where the match is weak. The size field is filled for only some rows; it gives once, few, many or a size class.

TRBD2 TRBJ2-5 TRBV4-2 . TGTGCCAGCAGCAGTTCGGGGGGGGGCATGGAGACCCAGTACTTC CASSSSGGGMETQYF
TRBD1 TRBJ2-2 TRBV4-1 . TGCGCCAGCAGCCAAGTACCGGGACAGGGGCCCGGGGAGCTGTTTTTT CASSQVPGQGPGELFF
TRBD2 TRBJ2-1 TRBV7-9 . TGTGCCAGCACCGGGACTAGCGGGGCCTACAATGAGCAGTTCTTC CASTGTSGAYNEQFF
TRBD1 TRBJ2-7 TRBV19 . TGTGCCAGTAGTATAGGAATTGGACAGGGGCTCGAGCAGTACTTC CASSIGIGQGLEQYF
. TRBJ2-7 TRBV30 few TGTGCCTGGAGCCCGGCAGGGATCTACAAGACCTACGAGCAGTACTTC CAWSPAGIYKTYEQYF
. TRBJ1-2 TRBV19 . TGTGCCAGTACTCCGGGACAACTCTATGGCTACACCTTC CASTPGQLYGYTF
. TRBJ1-1 TRBV7-8 few TGTGCCAGCAGCTTAGAGGGGGGGAGATGGGCTTTCTTT CASSLEGGRWAFF
. TRBJ1-4 TRBV11-2 . TGTGCCAGCAGTAACAGCCCTTGGGAAAAACTGTTTTTT CASSNSPWEKLFF
. TRBJ1-1 TRBV5-5 once TGTGCCAGCAGCTTGCAGAACACTGAAGCTTTCTTT CASSLQNTEAFF
. TRBJ1-2 TRBV4-3 . TGCGCCAGCAGCCAAGATAGAGCCGCAGGGAACGGCTACACCTTC CASSQDRAAGNGYTF
. TRBJ1-1 TRBV11-1 . TGTGCCAGCAGCTTAGAAGAGGGAGCTTTCTTT CASSLEEGAFF
TRBD2 TRBJ2-5 TRBV5-4 . TGTGCCAGCAGCACCGGGACTAGGGAAGAGACCCAGTACTTC CASSTGTREETQYF
. TRBJ2-7 TRBV7-9 . TGTGCCAGCAGCGGCAGGGGCTACGAGCAGTACTTC CASSGRGYEQYF
. TRBJ1-1 TRBV6-5 . TGTGCCAGCAGTGTAGACAGGAGAGGCACTGAAGCTTTCTTT CASSVDRRGTEAFF
. TRBJ1-2 TRBV27 . TGTGCCAGCAGTGCAGGGTATGGCTACACCTTC CASSAGYGYTF
. TRBJ2-3 TRBV13 . TGTGCCAGCAGCTTACCCTTGGATACGCAGTATTTT CASSLPLDTQYF